Presented here are 9 T cell receptor beta chains from one specimen sequenced in a study of shared clonotypes between healthy human individuals. TCRdb keeps only in-frame clones here, not all; method: immunoSEQ multiplex PCR. The profile covers fewer than 1.6 million clones, with roughly 98.5% appearing a single time and about 0.35% taken by the ten largest. Sequences were obtained from naive CD4+ T cells sorted from blood. Subset meaning: CD45RA+ positively selected. These receptors were collected from a man aged 25 to 40 in good health.

The chain links TRBV2 to TRBJ1-4; D may be TRBD1 (6 bases). The CDR3 has 14 amino acids. The germline V and J ends were trimmed by 6 bases and 3 bases, with 11 bases remaining between them. Germline V gene sequence: CDR1 SNHLY, CDR2 FYNNEI. CDR3 loop: CASSWTASNEKLFF. The CDR3 DNA sequence: TGTGCCAGCAGCTGGACAGCCTCTAATGAAAAACTGTTTTTT. Looking up the rest from reference TRBV2 and TRBJ1-4 gives the full variable domain: EPEVTQTPSHQVTQMGQEVILRCVPISNHLYFYWYRQILGQKVEFLVSFYNNEISEKSEIFDDQFSVERPDGSNFTLKIRSTKLEDSAMYFCASSWTASNEKLFFGSGTQLSVL.

The chain is built from TRBV28 and TRBJ2-3; D uncertain. Germline V gene lookup returns CDR1 MDHEN and CDR2 SYDVKM. The CDR3 is made up of 14 amino acids. V lost 2 bases, J lost 2 bases, and 8 bases lay in between. CDR3: CASSLSSSTDTQYF. The CDR3 bases are TGTGCCAGCAGTTTAAGCAGCTCCACAGATACGCAGTATTTT. Based on the CDR3 plus reference TRBV28 and TRBJ2-3, the full variable domain is DVKVTQSSRYLVKRTGEKVFLECVQDMDHENMFWYRQDPGLGLRLIYFSYDVKMKEKGDIPEGYSVSREKKERFSLILESASTNQTSMYLCASSLSSSTDTQYFGPGTRLTVL.

The V gene is TRBV5-6, the J gene TRBJ1-5; TRBD1 matches 11 bases. Germline lookup yields CDR1 SGHDT and CDR2 YYEEEE. The CDR3 runs to 15 residues. V lost 4 bases and J lost 4; bases outside the gene matches: 4. CDR3 sequence: CASSTGTGGNQPQHF. CDR3 nucleotides: TGTGCCAGCAGCACCGGGACAGGGGGAAATCAGCCCCAGCATTTT.

The genes are TRBV6-6 and TRBJ2-3; D gene unclear. The germline V and J ends were trimmed by 6 bases and 2 bases, with 12 bases remaining between them. Germline V gene sequence: CDR1 MNHNY, CDR2 SVGAGI (reference sequence). CDR3 length: 14 amino acids. In DNA, the CDR3 is TGTGCCAGCAGCTCTGTTCCTATCACAGATACGCAGTATTTT. Translation gives CASSSVPITDTQYF.

This sequence joins TRBV10-3 and TRBJ2-1; a weak D match, TRBD1 (6 bases). This CDR3 region has 13 residues. The germline V gene encodes CDR1 ENHRY and CDR2 SYGVKD. Trimming pared 6 bases from V and 3 bases from J, leaving 9 bases between. The CDR3 region is CAIRGTNYNEQFF. The CDR3, as DNA: TGTGCCATCAGGGGGACAAACTACAATGAGCAGTTCTTC.

In this sample, this clone turned up once. The genes are TRBV2 and TRBJ2-3; 7 nucleotides match TRBD1. Per germline, CDR1 SNHLY and CDR2 FYNNEI. Trimming at V came to 2 bases and at J to 4 bases, leaving 6 bases not matched to a gene. The CDR3 covers 15 residues. CDR3 amino acids: CASSELRGRADTQYF. The CDR3 nucleotides read TGTGCCAGCAGTGAACTTAGGGGGCGGGCAGATACGCAGTATTTT.

The chain employs TRBV5-5 and TRBJ2-3; D unresolved. With 4 bases removed from V and 4 bases from J, the gap between germline ends came to 10 bases. CDR1 and CDR2 (germline): SGHKS, YYEKEE (reference sequence). The CDR3 is 13 residues long. The CDR3 sequence is CASSLGSPDTQYF. CDR3 coding DNA: TGTGCCAGCAGCCTCGGAAGCCCAGATACGCAGTATTTT. The complete variable domain, with remaining parts taken from reference TRBV5-5 and TRBJ2-3, reads DAGVTQSPTHLIKTRGQQVTLRCSPISGHKSVSWYQQVLGQGPQFIFQYYEKEERGRGNFPDRFSARQFPNYSSELNVNALLLGDSALYLCASSLGSPDTQYFGPGTRLTVL.

This sequence joins TRBV7-9 and TRBJ1-4; the D is unclear. With 5 bases removed from V and 11 bases from J, the gap between germline ends came to 12 bases. The CDR3 is made up of 12 amino acids. Germline assignment: CDR1 SEHNR and CDR2 FQNEAQ (reference sequence). CDR3 residues: CASSRTAGKLFF. Written as DNA, the CDR3 is TGTGCCAGCAGCAGAACCGCAGGCAAACTGTTTTTT.

The rearrangement uses TRBV5-1 and TRBJ2-7, with a possible D match to TRBD1 (5 bases). The CDR3 is made up of 16 amino acids. V was clipped by 0 bases and J by 0 bases, with 13 bases between them. Germline CDR1 is SGHRS and CDR2 is YFSETQ. CDR3 DNA sequence: TGCGCCAGCAGCTTGGCGGGCAGGGATCCCTCCTACGAGCAGTACTTC. This encodes CASSLAGRDPSYEQYF. Full variable domain (missing parts from reference TRBV5-1 and TRBJ2-7): KAGVTQTPRYLIKTRGQQVTLSCSPISGHRSVSWYQQTPGQGLQFLFEYFSETQRNKGNFPGRFSGRQFSNSRSEMNVSTLELGDSALYLCASSLAGRDPSYEQYFGPGTRLTVT.